Below are 27 T cell receptor beta chains sequenced from a single sample in a study of vaccination effects on CD4 cells after COVID-19. ViraFEST expansion of antigen-specific CD4+ T cells with viral peptide pools preceded sequencing. Isolating CD4+ T cells followed more than 9 days of culture. Of the BNT162b2 and mRNA-1273 vaccines, participants received two doses of one or the other. These receptors have no known antigen. Produced via immunoSEQ multiplex PCR; TCRdb's table is partial and in-frame only. The data contain 20,000 to 25,000 clones, around 70% of them singletons. This sample comprised CD4+ T cells from PBMCs cultured with SARS-CoV-2 spike peptides, obtained after COVID-19 vaccination. Receptors were obtained from a human donor who received a COVID-19 vaccine.

The J gene is TRBJ2-5, the V gene TRBV18, with D hard to call. This CDR3 contains 11 residues. V was shortened by 4 bases and J by 6 bases, with 6 bases between the two germline ends. Per the germline V gene, CDR1 is KGHSH and CDR2 is LQKENI. CDR3 region: CASSREKTQYF. The CDR3 nucleotides are TGTGCCAGCTCACGGGAAAAGACCCAGTACTTC.

The chain has TRBV6-5 and TRBJ2-7, with TRBD2 matching over 10 bases. With 6 bases clipped from V and 3 bases from J, the junction kept 5 bases outside the gene matches. The CDR3 runs 14 residues. Germline V gives CDR1 MNHEY, CDR2 SVGAGI. As DNA, the CDR3 is TGTGCCAGCAGGGGATTAGCGGGAGGCTACGAGCAGTACTTC. Protein sequence: CASRGLAGGYEQYF.

The chain joins TRBV7-6 to TRBJ2-3, with D perhaps matching TRBD2 (5 bases). Germline V CDR1 and CDR2: SGHVS, FNYEAQ. The CDR3 contains 12 residues. Trimming left V 5 bases short and J 5 bases short, with 8 bases between. Written as DNA, the CDR3 is TGTGCCAGCAGCCCCGGGGTAGATACGCAGTATTTT. Its protein product is CASSPGVDTQYF.

The V call is TRBV6-5, the J call TRBJ2-5; D is perhaps TRBD2 (7 bases). Germline-derived CDR1 and CDR2 are MNHEY and SVGAGI. The CDR3 extends over 13 amino acids. V lost 7 bases and J 5 bases, leaving 14 bases between the germline ends. The chain's CDR3 is CASKTGGRETQYF. The DNA of the CDR3 is TGTGCCAGCAAGACGGGGGGCAGGGAGACCCAGTACTTC.

The genes are TRBV19 and TRBJ1-2; D uncertain. CDR1 and CDR2 from the germline V gene are LNHDA and SQIVND (reference sequence). The length of the CDR3 is 17 residues. V lost 0 bases, J lost 0 bases, and 14 bases lay in between. Here the CDR3 DNA reads TGTGCCAGTAGTATAGAGGTAAAGATCGATACTAACTATGGCTACACCTTC. This translates into CASSIEVKIDTNYGYTF.

The V call is TRBV6-5, the J call TRBJ1-4; TRBD1 matches at 9 bases. Germline V CDR1 and CDR2: MNHEY, SVGAGI. The CDR3 contains 13 residues. With V trimmed by 11 bases and J by 7 bases, 8 bases remained unmatched. The CDR3 DNA reads as TGTGCCGGGTTACAGGGGGCGGGTGAAAAACTGTTTTTT. As protein: CAGLQGAGEKLFF.

The V and J genes are TRBV14 and TRBJ2-7; tentative D call: TRBD1 (6 bases). The germline V gene has CDR1 SGHDN and CDR2 FVKESK. This CDR3 is 15 amino acids long. With 1 base removed from V and 0 bases from J, the gap between germline ends came to 10 bases. CDR3 in DNA: TGTGCCAGCAGCCAAGCGACAGGTCTCTCCTACGAGCAGTACTTC. Its protein is CASSQATGLSYEQYF.

This clone was picked up a small number of times. The chain couples TRBV7-9 to TRBJ1-2; D not resolved. CDR1 and CDR2 from the germline V gene are SEHNR and FQNEAQ (reference sequence). The CDR3 is 13 amino acids. Trimming left V 4 bases short and J 5 bases short, with 11 bases between. The CDR3 loop reads CASSSGGWYGYTF. The CDR3 DNA reads TGTGCCAGCAGCTCCGGAGGGTGGTATGGCTACACCTTC.

The chain combines TRBV30 with TRBJ2-7, with no clear D. The V end was cut by 2 bases, the J end by 4 bases, with 9 bases between. CDR1 is GTSNPN, CDR2 SVGIG, per germline (reference sequence). The CDR3 covers 12 residues. CDR3 region: CAWSPPDYEQYF. The CDR3, as DNA: TGTGCCTGGAGTCCACCCGATTACGAGCAGTACTTC.

The V gene is TRBV5-4, the J gene TRBJ2-1; 10 positions match TRBD1. The CDR3 extends over 16 amino acids. The germline gives CDR1 SGHNT, CDR2 YYREEE (reference sequence). V shed 0 bases and J 3 bases; nucleotides not matched to a gene: 3. The CDR3 DNA reads as TGTGCCAGCAGCTTGGGACGGACAGGGGGCTACAATGAGCAGTTCTTC. Protein product: CASSLGRTGGYNEQFF. Full variable domain (rest looked up from reference TRBV5-4 and TRBJ2-1): ETGVTQSPTHLIKTRGQQVTLRCSSQSGHNTVSWYQQALGQGPQFIFQYYREEENGRGNFPPRFSGLQFPNYSSELNVNALELDDSALYLCASSLGRTGGYNEQFFGPGTRLTVL.

This clone was counted between two and nine times. This chain uses TRBV5-6 with TRBJ2-3, with D possibly TRBD2 on 6 matching bases. V was trimmed by 2 bases and J by 6 bases, leaving 10 bases between them. This CDR3 comprises 13 residues. The germline CDR1 and CDR2 sequences are SGHDT and YYEEEE. The CDR3 protein is CASSFGRADTQYF. The CDR3 DNA follows: TGTGCCAGCAGCTTCGGGAGAGCCGATACGCAGTATTTT.

The chain combines TRBV10-3 with TRBJ1-2, with D perhaps matching TRBD1 (5 bases). V was cut by 0 bases and J by 3 bases, with 20 bases left in between. The CDR3 has 18 amino acids. The germline gives CDR1 ENHRY, CDR2 SYGVKD. CDR3 region: CAISESLKGSLKYYGYTF. In DNA form, the CDR3 reads TGTGCCATCAGTGAGTCGCTCAAGGGGTCCCTGAAGTACTATGGCTACACCTTC.

This rearrangement joins TRBV27 to TRBJ1-3; perhaps TRBD1 as D (5 bases). CDR1 and CDR2 (germline): MNHEY, SMNVEV (reference sequence). The V end lost 4 bases, the J end lost 0 bases, and 13 bases lay between the germline ends. The CDR3 consists of 16 residues. The CDR3 DNA reads as TGTGCCAGCAGTTCTCTGGGACTCAGCTCTGGAAACACCATATATTTT. It specifies CASSSLGLSSGNTIYF.

This clone came up once. This chain connects TRBV3-1 (or the pseudogene TRBV3-2) to TRBJ2-7; D is ambiguous. The CDR3 length is 16 residues. CDR1 and CDR2 (germline): LGHDT, YNNKEL (reference sequence). V shed 0 bases and J shed 4 bases, with 16 bases lying between them. The CDR3 bases are TGTGCCAGCAGCCAAGATCTTACAGTTCAAACTTACGAGCAGTACTTC. Amino acids: CASSQDLTVQTYEQYF.

The CDR3 nucleotides read TGTGCCAGCAGTGACACGCCCGAAGCGTCCAATGAGCAGTTCTTC. Protein: CASSDTPEASNEQFF. The chain employs TRBV6-4 and TRBJ2-1; D unresolved. In germline, CDR1 is MRHNA, CDR2 SNTAGT. V was trimmed by 2 bases and J by 6 bases, leaving 14 bases between them. The CDR3 is made up of 15 amino acids.

The chain uses TRBV2 and TRBJ1-6; D might be TRBD1 (6 bases). Per germline, CDR1 SNHLY and CDR2 FYNNEI. Between the trimmed V and J ends, which lost 7 bases and 5 bases, there was a span of 15 bases. This CDR3 has 15 residues. The CDR3 DNA is TGTGCCAGCACATCTGACAGGCAAGATAATTCACCCCTCCACTTT. Translating gives CASTSDRQDNSPLHF.

The chain employs TRBV5-4 and TRBJ1-2; D is undetermined. The CDR3 contains 11 residues. Trimming pared 4 bases from V and 7 bases from J, leaving 8 bases between. CDR1 is SGHNT, CDR2 YYREEE, per germline (reference sequence). The CDR3 bases are TGTGCCAGCAGCGGAACCGGTGGCTACACCTTC. Protein: CASSGTGGYTF. Looking up the rest from reference TRBV5-4 and TRBJ1-2 gives the full variable domain: ETGVTQSPTHLIKTRGQQVTLRCSSQSGHNTVSWYQQALGQGPQFIFQYYREEENGRGNFPPRFSGLQFPNYSSELNVNALELDDSALYLCASSGTGGYTFGSGTRLTVV.

The chain couples TRBV3-1 (or the pseudogene TRBV3-2) to TRBJ1-4; 8 bases are shared with TRBD1. Germline-derived CDR1 and CDR2 are LGHDT and YNNKEL (reference sequence). There are 13 residues in the CDR3. J lost 8 bases, V lost 1 base, and 0 bases had no gene match. As DNA, the CDR3 is TGTGCCAGCAGCCAAGGGACAGGGGAAAAACTGTTTTTT. It codes for CASSQGTGEKLFF.

The rearrangement links TRBV19 to TRBJ1-1; 7 bases line up with TRBD1. The CDR3 covers 14 residues. The trim removed 3 bases at V and 4 bases at J, leaving 5 bases unmatched. Germline assignment: CDR1 LNHDA and CDR2 SQIVND (reference sequence). This chain's CDR3 is CASSMIQGSTEAFF. The CDR3 region has the DNA TGTGCCAGTAGTATGATACAGGGGTCCACTGAAGCTTTCTTT. Based on the CDR3 plus reference TRBV19 and TRBJ1-1, the full variable domain is DGGITQSPKYLFRKEGQNVTLSCEQNLNHDAMYWYRQDPGQGLRLIYYSQIVNDFQKGDIAEGYSVSREKKESFPLTVTSAQKNPTAFYLCASSMIQGSTEAFFGQGTRLTVV.

In this sample, this clone turned up once. In DNA, the CDR3 is TGTGCCAGCAGCTTACAGGAGAATCAGCCCCAGCATTTT. This encodes CASSLQENQPQHF. The V call is TRBV7-8, the J call TRBJ1-5; D is undetermined. The germline V gene encodes CDR1 SGHVS and CDR2 FQNEAQ. The V and J ends lost 2 bases and 4 bases respectively, with 6 bases between them. The length of the CDR3 is 13 residues.

The table lists this clone with a few counts. The rearrangement joins TRBV29-1 to TRBJ1-1; tentatively, D is TRBD1 (6 bases). The CDR3 contains 14 residues. Germline V gene sequence: CDR1 SQVTM, CDR2 ANQGSEA. Trimming cost V 6 bases and J 1 base, with 15 bases left between them. The CDR3 loop reads CSVHGQRWNTEAFF. The DNA for the CDR3 is TGCAGCGTCCATGGACAGCGGTGGAACACTGAAGCTTTCTTT. Supplemented by reference TRBV29-1 and TRBJ1-1, the full variable domain reads SAVISQKPSRDICQRGTSLTIQCQVDSQVTMMFWYRQQPGQSLTLIATANQGSEATYESGFVIDKFPISRPNLTFSTLTVSNMSPEDSSIYLCSVHGQRWNTEAFFGQGTRLTVV.

The table lists this clone with a count of one. The chain recombines TRBV5-1 with TRBJ2-7; 7 bases fit TRBD1. V dropped 3 bases and J dropped 3; count of bases not matched to a gene: 9. The CDR3 is 15 amino acids. From germline, CDR1 is SGHRS and CDR2 YFSETQ. The CDR3 DNA sequence: TGCGCCAGCAGCTCTTTTACCCGGGACAGCTACGAGCAGTACTTC. Translation gives CASSSFTRDSYEQYF.

The gene calls are TRBV6-2 or TRBV6-3 and TRBJ2-7; 8 bases map to TRBD2. The length of the CDR3 is 17 residues. J was trimmed by 7 bases and V by 2 bases; bases with no gene match: 16. CDR1 is MNHEY and CDR2 is SVGEGT in the germline V gene. CDR3 DNA: TGTGCCAGCAGTTACAGCGCTAGCGGGTCCCTCTTGTGGGAGCAGTACTTC. Protein sequence: CASSYSASGSLLWEQYF.

This rearrangement joins TRBV5-6 to TRBJ1-2, with D possibly TRBD1 on 5 matching bases. V was trimmed by 4 bases and J by 2 bases, leaving 15 bases between them. Germline V lookup: CDR1 SGHDT, CDR2 YYEEEE. CDR3 length: 15 residues. The CDR3 DNA sequence: TGTGCCAGCAGCCCATGGGACGGAAAGAACTATGGCTACACCTTC. Translation: CASSPWDGKNYGYTF.

The V and J genes are TRBV20-1 and TRBJ2-3; D not certain. The CDR3 has 11 amino acids. Per the germline V gene, CDR1 is DFQATT and CDR2 is SNEGSKA (reference sequence). The CDR3 spells CSGFGTDTQYF. DNA of the CDR3: TGCAGCGGCTTCGGCACAGATACGCAGTATTTT.

This chain connects TRBV6-5 to TRBJ1-5; D is unresolved. CDR1 and CDR2 (germline): MNHEY, SVGAGI. The ends were cut back, 7 bases at V and 3 bases at J, with 10 bases in the middle. This CDR3 contains 13 residues. The CDR3: CASNRFLNQPQHF. In DNA, the CDR3 is TGTGCCAGCAACCGGTTCCTCAATCAGCCCCAGCATTTT.

The gene calls are TRBV25-1 and TRBJ2-5, with 8 nucleotides matching TRBD1. CDR3 length equals 16 residues. Germline CDR1 MGHDK, CDR2 SYGVNS. Trimming took 1 base from V and 3 from J; bases not matched to a gene: 7. CDR3: CASSEWRWTGKETQYF. In DNA form, the CDR3 reads TGTGCCAGCAGTGAATGGCGTTGGACAGGGAAAGAGACCCAGTACTTC. The full variable domain, rest sourced from reference TRBV25-1 and TRBJ2-5, is EADIYQTPRYLVIGTGKKITLECSQTMGHDKMYWYQQDPGMELHLIHYSYGVNSTEKGDLSSESTVSRIRTEHFPLTLESARPSHTSQYLCASSEWRWTGKETQYFGPGTRLLVL.